One and the same sample provided the 32 T cell receptor beta chains below, sequenced in a study of cytomegalovirus exposure and HLA in healthy donors. Only in-frame clones appear in the TCRdb table, and some are missing; sequencing was by immunoSEQ multiplex PCR. The sample carries 200,000 to 250,000 clones, over 75% recorded once. Sequenced: PBMCs. These TCRs come from a young woman in good health and CMV-seropositive.

The chain combines TRBV28 with TRBJ2-1; D perhaps matches TRBD1 (6 bases). V was trimmed by 1 base and J by 9 bases, leaving 7 bases between them. Germline loops: CDR1 MDHEN, CDR2 SYDVKM. The CDR3 totals 12 residues. CDR3 residues: CASSLLDSEQFF. DNA of the CDR3: TGTGCCAGCAGTTTATTGGACAGTGAGCAGTTCTTC. Complete variable domain (other parts from reference TRBV28 and TRBJ2-1): DVKVTQSSRYLVKRTGEKVFLECVQDMDHENMFWYRQDPGLGLRLIYFSYDVKMKEKGDIPEGYSVSREKKERFSLILESASTNQTSMYLCASSLLDSEQFFGPGTRLTVL.

DNA of the CDR3: TGTGCCAGCTCACCGGGACACAACACTGAAGCTTTCTTT. Its translation: CASSPGHNTEAFF. The V call is TRBV18, the J call TRBJ1-1, with a tentative D call TRBD1 (6 bases). The germline V and J ends were trimmed by 3 bases and 2 bases, with 7 bases remaining between them. Germline CDR1 KGHSH, CDR2 LQKENI. CDR3 length: 13 residues. Drawing the rest from reference TRBV18 and TRBJ1-1, the complete variable domain is NAGVMQNPRHLVRRRGQEARLRCSPMKGHSHVYWYRQLPEEGLKFMVYLQKENIIDESGMPKERFSAEFPKEGPSILRIQQVVRGDSAAYFCASSPGHNTEAFFGQGTRLTVV.

The CDR3 region has the DNA TGTGCCAGCAGCCCCCTTCCTCCCGAGCAGTACTTC. Its protein is CASSPLPPEQYF. The genes are TRBV6-5 and TRBJ2-7; D remains ambiguous. CDR1 is MNHEY, CDR2 SVGAGI, per germline. This CDR3 is built from 12 residues. The V end lost 6 bases, the J end lost 6 bases, and 12 bases lay between the germline ends.

The chain carries TRBV28 and TRBJ2-7; no definite D call. V was shortened by 5 bases and J by 0 bases, with 14 bases between the two germline ends. The CDR3 is made up of 15 amino acids. CDR1 is MDHEN and CDR2 is SYDVKM in the germline V gene. The CDR3 region is CASSTGSVSSYEQYF. CDR3 bases: TGTGCCAGCAGTACCGGCAGCGTGAGCTCCTACGAGCAGTACTTC.

This chain uses TRBV27 with TRBJ2-7; D might be TRBD2 (5 bases). V was trimmed by 4 bases and J by 3 bases, leaving 13 bases between them. This CDR3 region has 14 residues. CDR1 is MNHEY and CDR2 is SMNVEV in the germline V gene (reference sequence). The CDR3 DNA reads TGTGCCAGCAGTTCCACCGGGATCTTCTACGAGCAGTACTTC. Residues: CASSSTGIFYEQYF.

For this clone: The junction departs from the called germline gene at one end, perhaps through a read error. V and J are TRBV7-7 and TRBJ2-2; 13 positions agree with TRBD2. CDR1 is SSHAT, CDR2 FNYEAQ, per germline (reference sequence). CDR3 length: 17 residues. The CDR3 region is CASSSRTSGRRTGELFF. The CDR3 coding sequence is TGTGCTAGCAGCTCCCGGACTAGCGGGAGACGCACCGGGGAGCTGTTTTTT.

This rearrangement joins TRBV28 to TRBJ1-2; possibly TRBD1 for D (5 bases). CDR1 and CDR2 (germline): MDHEN, SYDVKM. V was shortened by 8 bases and J by 0 bases, with 10 bases between the two germline ends. The CDR3 sequence is 13 residues long. The CDR3: CASLGGANYGYTF. Here the CDR3 DNA reads TGTGCCAGCCTCGGGGGAGCTAACTATGGCTACACCTTC.

The genes are TRBV18 and TRBJ1-3; 7 positions match TRBD1. Per germline, CDR1 KGHSH and CDR2 LQKENI. CDR3 length equals 15 residues. J was trimmed by 4 bases and V by 4 bases; bases with no gene match: 7. CDR3 in amino acids: CASSQKGAYGNTIYF. The CDR3 coding sequence is TGTGCCAGCTCACAAAAGGGGGCATACGGAAACACCATATATTTT.

The chain carries TRBV9 and TRBJ1-3; no reliable D call. Trimming removed 4 bases from V and 0 bases from J, with 14 bases in between. Germline V gene sequence: CDR1 SGDLS, CDR2 YYNGEE. The CDR3 totals 16 residues. The CDR3 here is CASSPGLGNSGNTIYF. CDR3 DNA: TGTGCCAGCAGCCCAGGACTCGGGAACTCTGGAAACACCATATATTTT.

V usage is TRBV28 and J usage is TRBJ1-1, with D unclear. The CDR3 loop spans 12 amino acids. V was shortened by 4 bases and J by 6 bases, with 9 bases between the two germline ends. Germline V gives CDR1 MDHEN, CDR2 SYDVKM. CDR3 protein: CASSSRGPEAFF. The DNA of the CDR3 is TGTGCCAGCAGTTCCAGAGGCCCTGAAGCTTTCTTT.

This clone showed up just once. The CDR3 here is CASSGGRIYGYTF. The CDR3 DNA reads as TGTGCCAGCAGCGGGGGACGGATCTATGGCTACACCTTC. V is TRBV6-1 and J is TRBJ1-2; TRBD1 might be the D (5 bases). Germline values: CDR1 MNHNS, CDR2 SASEGT. This CDR3 spans 13 amino acids. The germline V and J ends were trimmed by 6 bases and 4 bases, with 12 bases remaining between them.

The sample holds a few counts of this clone. The chain uses TRBV30 and TRBJ2-7; TRBD2 matches at 7 bases. There are 12 residues in the CDR3. Trimming at V came to 6 bases and at J to 6 bases, leaving 8 bases not matched to a gene. Germline V gives CDR1 GTSNPN, CDR2 SVGIG (reference sequence). The CDR3 protein is CACTLTGGEQYF. In nucleotides, the CDR3 is TGTGCCTGCACACTAACGGGAGGCGAGCAGTACTTC.

The rearrangement joins TRBV5-1 to TRBJ1-1, with D hard to call. Trimming removed 4 bases from V and 1 base from J, with 14 bases in between. The CDR3 extends over 15 amino acids. Germline assignment: CDR1 SGHRS and CDR2 YFSETQ. CDR3 sequence reads: CASSPRSPGNTEAFF. CDR3 coding DNA: TGCGCCAGCAGCCCACGGTCGCCGGGGAACACTGAAGCTTTCTTT.

The V gene is TRBV5-6, the J gene TRBJ1-2; D possibly corresponds to TRBD1 (5 bases). Per germline, CDR1 SGHDT and CDR2 YYEEEE. Trimming shortened V by 0 bases and J by 6 bases, and 12 bases separated the two germline ends. The CDR3 covers 14 residues. CDR3 sequence reads: CASSLVARVDGYTF. The CDR3 region has the DNA TGTGCCAGCAGCTTGGTTGCCAGGGTGGATGGCTACACCTTC. Looking up the rest from reference TRBV5-6 and TRBJ1-2 gives the full variable domain: DAGVTQSPTHLIKTRGQQVTLRCSPKSGHDTVSWYQQALGQGPQFIFQYYEEEERQRGNFPDRFSGHQFPNYSSELNVNALLLGDSALYLCASSLVARVDGYTFGSGTRLTVV.

V usage is TRBV5-4 and J usage is TRBJ1-1; D possibly corresponds to TRBD1 (6 bases). The CDR3 is made up of 15 amino acids. The V end was cut by 0 bases, the J end by 4 bases, with 13 bases between. The germline V gene encodes CDR1 SGHNT and CDR2 YYREEE (reference sequence). The CDR3 is CASSLALGGGTEAFF. The CDR3 nucleotides read TGTGCCAGCAGCTTGGCCTTGGGAGGGGGCACTGAAGCTTTCTTT.

DNA for the CDR3: TGTGCCGGCGGGACTTCAGTCTACGAGCAGTACTTC. Translating it yields CAGGTSVYEQYF. This rearrangement joins TRBV30 to TRBJ2-7; weak D call: TRBD2 (6 bases). This CDR3 spans 12 amino acids. CDR1 and CDR2 from the germline V gene are GTSNPN and SVGIG (reference sequence). V shed 8 bases and J shed 3 bases, with 14 bases lying between them.

The chain joins TRBV7-9 to TRBJ1-3; D gene unclear. CDR3 length: 16 amino acids. V was trimmed by 1 base and J by 0 bases, leaving 10 bases between them. Germline values: CDR1 SEHNR, CDR2 FQNEAQ (reference sequence). The CDR3 coding sequence is TGTGCCAGCAGCTTAGTTTACAGCCACTCTGGAAACACCATATATTTT. It translates to CASSLVYSHSGNTIYF.

The chain carries TRBV9 and TRBJ1-1; possible D gene TRBD1, 6 bases. V lost 6 bases and J 6 bases, leaving 9 bases between the germline ends. The germline V gene encodes CDR1 SGDLS and CDR2 YYNGEE. This CDR3 comprises 11 residues. CDR3 residues: CASKGGAEAFF. CDR3 DNA: TGTGCCAGCAAAGGGGGGGCTGAAGCTTTCTTT.

V is TRBV10-3 and J is TRBJ2-7, with TRBD1 matching over 8 bases. Germline loops: CDR1 ENHRY, CDR2 SYGVKD. This CDR3 has 14 amino acids. V lost 7 bases, J lost 2 bases, and 7 bases stayed unmatched. The CDR3 spells CAIKDSTGAYEQYF. CDR3 nucleotide sequence: TGTGCCATCAAGGATTCGACAGGGGCCTACGAGCAGTACTTC.

This clone occurred once. The V and J genes are TRBV28 and TRBJ2-1, with 8 bases fitting TRBD2. The J segment lost 10 bases and the V segment lost 3 bases, leaving 8 bases of the junction unmatched. The CDR3 has 14 residues. Germline V gene data show CDR1 as MDHEN and CDR2 as SYDVKM. CDR3 coding DNA: TGTGCCAGCAGTTTCGGGAGGGCTATATTGGAGCAGTTCTTC. It yields the protein CASSFGRAILEQFF.

V and J are TRBV18 and TRBJ2-7, with 9 positions matching TRBD1. Losses at the gene ends were 6 bases for V and 6 bases for J; bases not matched to a gene: 6. The CDR3 loop spans 13 amino acids. CDR1 is KGHSH and CDR2 is LQKENI in the germline V gene. CDR3 nucleotide sequence: TGTGCCAGCTCGCGGGGACAGGGAGGCGAGCAGTACTTC. This sequence encodes CASSRGQGGEQYF.

The chain is built from TRBV10-3 and TRBJ1-2, with 10 positions matching TRBD1. The CDR3 runs 15 residues. Trimming removed 3 bases from V and 6 bases from J; junction bases left unmatched: 7. Germline-derived CDR1 and CDR2 are ENHRY and SYGVKD. The CDR3 here is CAISDPGQGRDGYTF. The CDR3 DNA reads as TGTGCCATCAGTGACCCGGGACAGGGGAGGGATGGCTACACCTTC.

This clone was detected once. Written as DNA, the CDR3 is TGTGCCTGGAGCGAAATTCTTAGCGGAGCCCTCACCGGGGAGCTGTTTTTT. Translating gives CAWSEILSGALTGELFF. The rearrangement uses TRBV30 and TRBJ2-2; D may be TRBD2 (6 bases). The CDR3 has 17 residues. Trimming removed 3 bases at V and 4 bases at J, with 21 bases between. Germline V gene sequence: CDR1 GTSNPN, CDR2 SVGIG (reference sequence).

The gene calls are TRBV2 and TRBJ2-5, with a tentative D call TRBD2 (6 bases). Germline V gene lookup returns CDR1 SNHLY and CDR2 FYNNEI. V lost 7 bases to trimming and J lost 1 base, with 13 bases between them. The length of the CDR3 is 14 residues. The CDR3: CASNFAGTQETQYF. The CDR3 DNA is TGTGCCAGCAACTTTGCGGGGACCCAAGAGACCCAGTACTTC. Full variable domain (outside the CDR3, taken from reference TRBV2 and TRBJ2-5): EPEVTQTPSHQVTQMGQEVILRCVPISNHLYFYWYRQILGQKVEFLVSFYNNEISEKSEIFDDQFSVERPDGSNFTLKIRSTKLEDSAMYFCASNFAGTQETQYFGPGTRLLVL.

On this clone itself: Other nucleotide sequences from this sample produce the same CDR3. This chain connects TRBV27 to TRBJ2-7, with TRBD1 matching 11 bases. The CDR3 length is 14 residues. The germline V gene has CDR1 MNHEY and CDR2 SMNVEV (reference sequence). The trim removed 5 bases at V and 4 bases at J, leaving 4 bases unmatched. The CDR3 DNA reads TGTGCCAGCAGTCCGGGGACAGGGGGTTACGAGCAGTACTTC. It yields the protein CASSPGTGGYEQYF.

The rearrangement uses TRBV27 and TRBJ2-7, with TRBD1 matching 10 bases. Germline values: CDR1 MNHEY, CDR2 SMNVEV (reference sequence). V was clipped by 5 bases and J by 4 bases; unmatched bases: 11. CDR3 length: 16 amino acids. As DNA, the CDR3 is TGTGCCAGCAGTACTCGACAGGGGGCGCTTGAATACGAGCAGTACTTC. Translated, it gives CASSTRQGALEYEQYF.

The DNA for the CDR3 is TGTGCCAGCAGTTTAGCAGGGGCTATGAACACTGAAGCTTTCTTT. Amino acids: CASSLAGAMNTEAFF. This rearrangement joins TRBV28 to TRBJ1-1, with D possibly TRBD1 on 6 matching bases. CDR3 length equals 15 residues. The germline V gene encodes CDR1 MDHEN and CDR2 SYDVKM. Deletions cut 2 bases from V and 0 bases from J, with 10 bases between.

The chain couples TRBV19 to TRBJ1-5; D is undetermined. The CDR3 runs to 14 residues. Trimming cost V 9 bases and J 6 bases, with 18 bases left between them. Germline-derived CDR1 and CDR2 are LNHDA and SQIVND (reference sequence). The CDR3 is CASLLAGPGQPQHF. CDR3 DNA: TGTGCCAGCCTCCTCGCGGGCCCGGGTCAGCCCCAGCATTTT.

This clone was counted between two and nine times. The chain couples TRBV28 to TRBJ2-1, with D tentatively TRBD1 (6 bases). Germline V CDR1 and CDR2: MDHEN, SYDVKM. The V gene lost 3 bases and the J gene lost 1 base, with 19 bases spanning the gap. This CDR3 spans 18 amino acids. CDR3 nucleotide sequence: TGTGCCAGCAGTTTGGGGACATTAGCCCTCCCATCCTACAATGAGCAGTTCTTC. It specifies CASSLGTLALPSYNEQFF. Filled out from reference TRBV28 and TRBJ2-1, the complete variable domain reads DVKVTQSSRYLVKRTGEKVFLECVQDMDHENMFWYRQDPGLGLRLIYFSYDVKMKEKGDIPEGYSVSREKKERFSLILESASTNQTSMYLCASSLGTLALPSYNEQFFGPGTRLTVL.

The chain employs TRBV28 and TRBJ1-4; D is unclear. Per the germline V gene, CDR1 is MDHEN and CDR2 is SYDVKM. CDR3 size: 15 residues. Trimming removed 1 base from V and 5 bases from J, with 11 bases in between. CDR3 nucleotide sequence: TGTGCCAGCAGTTTATTCGGGTCACCCAATGAAAAACTGTTTTTT. Residues: CASSLFGSPNEKLFF.

This sequence joins TRBV28 and TRBJ1-2; D may be TRBD1 (6 bases). Germline V gene lookup returns CDR1 MDHEN and CDR2 SYDVKM. Trimming removed 5 bases at V and 3 bases at J, with 16 bases between. This CDR3 is built from 15 residues. The CDR3, as DNA: TGTGCCAGCAGTCCTGGGGGGGGGCAGTACTATGGCTACACCTTC. This codes for CASSPGGGQYYGYTF.

The rearrangement links TRBV4-2 to TRBJ2-1; 16 bases fit TRBD2. This CDR3 region has 20 residues. The junction had 10 bases not matched to a gene; V was cut back by 3 bases and J by 2 bases. Germline CDR1 and CDR2: LGHNA and YNFKEQ. In DNA, the CDR3 is TGTGCCAGCAGCCACCAGGGGGGACTAGCGGGAGGGCCCACCTACAATGAGCAGTTCTTC. It codes for CASSHQGGLAGGPTYNEQFF.